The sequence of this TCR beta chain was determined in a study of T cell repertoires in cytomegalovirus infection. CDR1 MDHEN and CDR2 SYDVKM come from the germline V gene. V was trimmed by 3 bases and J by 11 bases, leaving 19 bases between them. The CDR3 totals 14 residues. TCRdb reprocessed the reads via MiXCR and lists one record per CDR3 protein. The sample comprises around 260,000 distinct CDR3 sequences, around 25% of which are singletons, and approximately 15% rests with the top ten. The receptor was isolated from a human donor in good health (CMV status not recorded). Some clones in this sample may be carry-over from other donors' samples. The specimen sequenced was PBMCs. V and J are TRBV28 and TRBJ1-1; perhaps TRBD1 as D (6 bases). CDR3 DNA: TGTGCCAGCAGTTTCAGCCCCCAGGGGCTAACCGCTTTCTTT. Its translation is CASSFSPQGLTAFF.